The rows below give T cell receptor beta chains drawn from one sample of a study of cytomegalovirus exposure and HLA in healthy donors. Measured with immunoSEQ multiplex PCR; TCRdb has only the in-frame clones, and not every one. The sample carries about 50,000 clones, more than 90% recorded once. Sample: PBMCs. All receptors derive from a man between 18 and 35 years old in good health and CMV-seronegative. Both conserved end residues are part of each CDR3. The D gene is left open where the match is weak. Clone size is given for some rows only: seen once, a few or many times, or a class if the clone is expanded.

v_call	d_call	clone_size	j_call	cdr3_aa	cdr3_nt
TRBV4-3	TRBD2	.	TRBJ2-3	CASSQRTGTRTGDTQYF	TGCGCCAGCAGCCAACGCACCGGGACTAGAACAGGAGATACGCAGTATTTT
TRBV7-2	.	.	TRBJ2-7	CASSHEGSWGYEQYF	TGTGCCAGCAGCCACGAAGGGAGTTGGGGCTACGAGCAGTACTTC
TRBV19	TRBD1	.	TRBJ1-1	CASSIGGTGILSGTEAFF	TGTGCCAGTAGTATCGGAGGGACAGGAATTCTTAGTGGGACTGAAGCTTTCTTT
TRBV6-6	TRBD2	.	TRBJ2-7	CASGEGLSYEQYF	TGTGCCAGTGGGGAGGGCCTTAGCTACGAGCAGTACTTC
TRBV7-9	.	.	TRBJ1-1	CASSLDAEDTEAFF	TGTGCCAGCAGCTTAGATGCGGAAGACACTGAAGCTTTCTTT
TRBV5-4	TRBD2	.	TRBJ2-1	CASSLGSGISYNEQFF	TGTGCCAGCAGCTTGGGGAGCGGGATTTCCTACAATGAGCAGTTCTTC
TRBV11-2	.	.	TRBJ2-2	CASSFERSTGELFF	TGTGCCAGCAGCTTTGAGCGAAGCACCGGGGAGCTGTTTTTT
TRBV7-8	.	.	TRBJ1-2	CASSFKNNANYGYTF	TGTGCCAGCAGCTTTAAGAACAACGCTAACTATGGCTACACCTTC
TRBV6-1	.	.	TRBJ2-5	CASSERARQETQYF	TGTGCCAGCAGTGAGCGGGCCCGACAAGAGACCCAGTACTTC
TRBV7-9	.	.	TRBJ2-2	CASSRSVSNTGELFF	TGTGCCAGCAGTCGGAGTGTATCGAACACCGGGGAGCTGTTTTTT
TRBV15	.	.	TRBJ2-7	CATSRDLRDEQYF	TGTGCCACCAGCAGAGATCTCAGGGACGAGCAGTACTTC
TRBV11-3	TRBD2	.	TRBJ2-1	CASSLAGGNEQFF	TGTGCCAGCAGCTTAGCGGGGGGCAATGAGCAGTTCTTC
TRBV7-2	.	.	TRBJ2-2	CASSSDSGELFF	TGTGCCAGCAGCTCAGACTCCGGGGAGCTGTTTTTT
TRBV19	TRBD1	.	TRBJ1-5	CASHHRGERQPQHF	TGTGCCAGCCACCACAGGGGAGAAAGGCAGCCCCAGCATTTT
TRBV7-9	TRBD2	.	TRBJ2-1	CASSLRGLASYNEQFF	TGTGCCAGCAGCTTAAGGGGACTAGCTAGCTACAATGAGCAGTTCTTC
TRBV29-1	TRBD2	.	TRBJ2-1	CSVENVTSGNEQFF	TGCAGCGTTGAAAACGTGACTAGCGGCAATGAGCAGTTCTTC
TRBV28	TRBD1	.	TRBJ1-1	CASSLWGGQGNTEAFF	TGTGCCAGCAGTTTATGGGGTGGACAGGGGAACACTGAAGCTTTCTTT
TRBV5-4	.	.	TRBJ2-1	CASSLDSLSYNEQFF	TGTGCCAGCAGCTTGGACTCCCTTTCCTACAATGAGCAGTTCTTC
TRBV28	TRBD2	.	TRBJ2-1	CASSLAGAQKGEQFF	TGTGCCAGCAGCTTAGCGGGAGCTCAGAAAGGTGAGCAGTTCTTC
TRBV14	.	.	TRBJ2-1	CASSQDWDSEQFF	TGTGCCAGCAGCCAAGATTGGGACTCTGAGCAGTTCTTC
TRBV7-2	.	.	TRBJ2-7	CASSLEAFYEQYF	TGTGCCAGCAGCTTAGAAGCGTTCTACGAGCAGTACTTC
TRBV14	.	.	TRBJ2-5	CASSQGGETQYF	TGTGCCAGCAGCCAAGGAGGGGAGACCCAGTACTTC
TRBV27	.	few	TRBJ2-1	CASSERDNEQFF	TGTGCCAGCAGTGAGCGCGACAATGAGCAGTTCTTC
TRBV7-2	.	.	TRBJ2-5	CASSLKGETQYF	TGTGCCAGCAGCTTAAAGGGGGAGACCCAGTACTTC
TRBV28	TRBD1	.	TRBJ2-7	CASRDAGTGLYEQYF	TGTGCCAGCAGGGACGCCGGGACAGGGCTCTACGAGCAGTACTTC
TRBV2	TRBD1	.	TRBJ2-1	CASKQGTGQRFYNEQFF	TGTGCCAGCAAGCAAGGGACGGGACAGAGGTTCTACAATGAGCAGTTCTTC
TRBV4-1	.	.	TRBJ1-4	CASSQAGAGEEKLFF	TGCGCCAGCAGCCAAGCCGGGGCGGGAGAGGAAAAACTGTTTTTT
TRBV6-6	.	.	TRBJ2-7	CASSLGRNPYEQYF	TGTGCCAGCAGCCTAGGGAGGAACCCCTACGAGCAGTACTTC
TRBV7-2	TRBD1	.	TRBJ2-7	CASSLGQGAPEQYF	TGTGCCAGCAGCTTGGGTCAGGGGGCGCCCGAGCAGTACTTC
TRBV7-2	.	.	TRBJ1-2	CASSSGGGGHSPSIYGYTF	TGTGCCAGCAGCTCCGGAGGGGGGGGACATAGTCCCTCCATCTATGGCTACACCTTC
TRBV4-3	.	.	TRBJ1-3	CASSQDQGTGNTIYF	TGCGCCAGCAGCCAAGACCAGGGGACTGGAAACACCATATATTTT
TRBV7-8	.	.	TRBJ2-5	CASSPTGTRLVETQYF	TGTGCCAGCAGTCCAACCGGGACACGGTTGGTGGAGACCCAGTACTTC
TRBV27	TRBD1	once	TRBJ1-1	CASSLGTGENTEAFF	TGTGCCAGCAGTTTAGGGACAGGGGAGAACACTGAAGCTTTCTTT
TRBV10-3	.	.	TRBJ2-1	CAIGRDLYNEQFF	TGTGCCATCGGGCGGGACCTCTACAATGAGCAGTTCTTC
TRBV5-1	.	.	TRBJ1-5	CASSLPLNQPQHF	TGCGCCAGCAGCTTGCCCCTAAATCAGCCCCAGCATTTT
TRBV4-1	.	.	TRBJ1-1	CASSQKTATEAFF	TGCGCCAGCAGCCAGAAGACAGCCACTGAAGCTTTCTTT
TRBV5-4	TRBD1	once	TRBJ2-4	CASSLAGGEDIQYF	TGTGCCAGCAGCTTGGCAGGGGGAGAAGACATTCAGTACTTC
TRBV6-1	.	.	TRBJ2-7	CASSDSGFGEQYF	TGTGCCAGCAGTGATTCGGGGTTTGGCGAGCAGTACTTC
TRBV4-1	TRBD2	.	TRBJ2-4	CASSQEQSSGRTAKNIQYF	TGCGCCAGCAGCCAAGAACAGTCTAGCGGGAGGACGGCCAAAAACATTCAGTACTTC
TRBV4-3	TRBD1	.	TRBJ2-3	CASSQTGARDTQYF	TGCGCCAGCAGCCAAACAGGGGCGAGAGATACGCAGTATTTT
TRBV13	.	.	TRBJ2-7	CASSFRGLEQYF	TGTGCCAGCAGCTTTCGAGGGCTCGAGCAGTACTTC
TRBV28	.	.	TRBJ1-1	CASSLDRPTEAFF	TGTGCCAGCAGTTTAGACAGGCCCACTGAAGCTTTCTTT
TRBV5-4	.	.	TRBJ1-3	CASSYTSSGNTIYF	TGTGCCAGCAGCTATACTAGCTCTGGAAACACCATATATTTT
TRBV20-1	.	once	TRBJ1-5	CSAMQGSPQHF	TGCAGTGCTATGCAGGGGAGTCCCCAGCATTTT
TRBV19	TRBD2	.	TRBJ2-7	CASSIVGTSVYEQYF	TGTGCCAGTAGTATAGTTGGGACTAGCGTCTACGAGCAGTACTTC
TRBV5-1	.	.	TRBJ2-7	CASSRGAQDDYEQYF	TGCGCCAGCAGTAGGGGTGCGCAGGACGATTACGAGCAGTACTTC
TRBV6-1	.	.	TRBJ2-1	CASSEAGPYNEQFF	TGTGCCAGCAGTGAAGCGGGGCCGTACAATGAGCAGTTCTTC
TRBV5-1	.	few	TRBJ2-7	CASSSRGSEQYF	TGCGCCAGCAGCTCACGGGGATCCGAGCAGTACTTC
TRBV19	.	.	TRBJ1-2	CASSSARVKPLYGYTF	TGTGCCAGTAGTTCCGCCAGGGTAAAACCCCTCTATGGCTACACCTTC
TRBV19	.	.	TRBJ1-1	CASSRQVLNTEAFF	TGTGCCAGTAGTAGACAGGTCCTAAACACTGAAGCTTTCTTT
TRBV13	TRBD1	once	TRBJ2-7	CASSFRDRVYEQYF	TGTGCCAGCAGCTTCCGGGACAGGGTCTACGAGCAGTACTTC
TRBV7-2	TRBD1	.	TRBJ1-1	CASSLYRGEAEAFF	TGTGCCAGCAGCTTATACAGGGGGGAAGCTGAAGCTTTCTTT
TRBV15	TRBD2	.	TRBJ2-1	CATELAGVRSYNEQFF	TGTGCCACCGAACTAGCGGGAGTTCGATCCTACAATGAGCAGTTCTTC
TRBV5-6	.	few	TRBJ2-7	CASSLENRPYEQYF	TGTGCCAGCAGCTTGGAGAACAGGCCATACGAGCAGTACTTC
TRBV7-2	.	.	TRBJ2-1	CASSRVRVSEQFF	TGTGCCAGCAGCCGGGTTCGAGTCAGTGAGCAGTTCTTC